This T cell receptor beta chain came from a study of blood T cell repertoires in COVID-19. Study-wide context: The cDNA or gDNA used as material had been derived from T cells, B-cell-depleted T cells, or PBMCs.

As originally analysed: Quantification of nucleated cells was approximated via reference gene primer amplification. The protocol was immunoSEQ multiplex PCR, while the TCRdb copy is restricted to in-frame clones and leaves out a portion. V, J and clone size are those of that table, while D and trimming were read from the DNA. The data contain 250,000 to 300,000 clones, 86% of them seen just once; the ten biggest clones take up around 2.9%. V lost 4 bases to trimming and J lost 2 bases, with 9 bases between them. The CDR3 extends over 14 amino acids. Germline V gives CDR1 LGHDT, CDR2 YNNKEL (reference sequence).

The sequenced sample was peripheral blood. The sequence was obtained from a woman aged 30 to 39 with active or convalescent COVID-19. The rearrangement uses TRBV3-1 (or the pseudogene TRBV3-2) and TRBJ1-3; no firm D call. CDR3 DNA: TGTGCCAGCAGCCCCCGGAGGCCTGGAAACACCATATATTTT. Translated: CASSPRRPGNTIYF.